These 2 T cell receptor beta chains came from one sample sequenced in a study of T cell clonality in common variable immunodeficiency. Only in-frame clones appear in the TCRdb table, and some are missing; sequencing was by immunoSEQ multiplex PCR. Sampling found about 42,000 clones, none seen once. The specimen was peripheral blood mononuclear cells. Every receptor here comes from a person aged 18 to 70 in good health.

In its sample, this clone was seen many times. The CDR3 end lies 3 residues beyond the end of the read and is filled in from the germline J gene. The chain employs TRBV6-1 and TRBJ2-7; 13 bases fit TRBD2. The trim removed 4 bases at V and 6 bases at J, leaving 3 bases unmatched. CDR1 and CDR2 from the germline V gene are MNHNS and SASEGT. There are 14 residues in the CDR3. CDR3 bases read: TGTGCCAGCAGTGGACTAGCGGGGGGCTCCGAG. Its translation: CASSGLAGGSE. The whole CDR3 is CASSGLAGGSEQYF.

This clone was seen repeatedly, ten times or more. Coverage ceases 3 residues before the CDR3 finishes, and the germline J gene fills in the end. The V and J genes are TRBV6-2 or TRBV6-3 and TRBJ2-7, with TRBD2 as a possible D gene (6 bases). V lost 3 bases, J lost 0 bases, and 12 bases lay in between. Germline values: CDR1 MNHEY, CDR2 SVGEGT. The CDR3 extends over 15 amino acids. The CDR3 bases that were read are TGTGCCAGCAGTTATAGATTAGCGGCCTCCTACGAG. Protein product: CASSYRLAASYE. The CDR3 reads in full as CASSYRLAASYEQYF.